Presented here are 2 T cell receptor beta chains from one specimen sequenced in a study of cytomegalovirus exposure and HLA in healthy donors. Libraries were prepared by immunoSEQ multiplex PCR; TCRdb keeps only in-frame clonotypes and omits some of them. This sample carries 110,000 to 150,000 clones, just over 90% of them seen once, and the ten largest clones take about 0.7%. The source material was PBMCs. Receptors were obtained from a man in his late teens or twenties in good health and CMV-seronegative.

The chain carries TRBV18 and TRBJ1-2, with D possibly matching TRBD1 (6 bases). Germline CDR1 is KGHSH and CDR2 is LQKENI. The CDR3 length is 15 residues. The V end was cut by 3 bases, the J end by 6 bases, with 17 bases between. CDR3 residues: CASSPPGGGVDGYTF. For the CDR3, the DNA is TGTGCCAGCTCACCCCCGGGAGGGGGAGTCGATGGCTACACCTTC.

J is TRBJ2-7 and V is TRBV5-8; D remains unclear. The ends were cut back, 4 bases at V and 2 bases at J, with 10 bases in the middle. The germline V gene encodes CDR1 SGHTS and CDR2 YDEGEE. The length of the CDR3 is 13 residues. CDR3 in DNA: TGTGCCAGCAGCGACCACAGTGCCTACGAGCAGTACGTC. It specifies CASSDHSAYEQYV.